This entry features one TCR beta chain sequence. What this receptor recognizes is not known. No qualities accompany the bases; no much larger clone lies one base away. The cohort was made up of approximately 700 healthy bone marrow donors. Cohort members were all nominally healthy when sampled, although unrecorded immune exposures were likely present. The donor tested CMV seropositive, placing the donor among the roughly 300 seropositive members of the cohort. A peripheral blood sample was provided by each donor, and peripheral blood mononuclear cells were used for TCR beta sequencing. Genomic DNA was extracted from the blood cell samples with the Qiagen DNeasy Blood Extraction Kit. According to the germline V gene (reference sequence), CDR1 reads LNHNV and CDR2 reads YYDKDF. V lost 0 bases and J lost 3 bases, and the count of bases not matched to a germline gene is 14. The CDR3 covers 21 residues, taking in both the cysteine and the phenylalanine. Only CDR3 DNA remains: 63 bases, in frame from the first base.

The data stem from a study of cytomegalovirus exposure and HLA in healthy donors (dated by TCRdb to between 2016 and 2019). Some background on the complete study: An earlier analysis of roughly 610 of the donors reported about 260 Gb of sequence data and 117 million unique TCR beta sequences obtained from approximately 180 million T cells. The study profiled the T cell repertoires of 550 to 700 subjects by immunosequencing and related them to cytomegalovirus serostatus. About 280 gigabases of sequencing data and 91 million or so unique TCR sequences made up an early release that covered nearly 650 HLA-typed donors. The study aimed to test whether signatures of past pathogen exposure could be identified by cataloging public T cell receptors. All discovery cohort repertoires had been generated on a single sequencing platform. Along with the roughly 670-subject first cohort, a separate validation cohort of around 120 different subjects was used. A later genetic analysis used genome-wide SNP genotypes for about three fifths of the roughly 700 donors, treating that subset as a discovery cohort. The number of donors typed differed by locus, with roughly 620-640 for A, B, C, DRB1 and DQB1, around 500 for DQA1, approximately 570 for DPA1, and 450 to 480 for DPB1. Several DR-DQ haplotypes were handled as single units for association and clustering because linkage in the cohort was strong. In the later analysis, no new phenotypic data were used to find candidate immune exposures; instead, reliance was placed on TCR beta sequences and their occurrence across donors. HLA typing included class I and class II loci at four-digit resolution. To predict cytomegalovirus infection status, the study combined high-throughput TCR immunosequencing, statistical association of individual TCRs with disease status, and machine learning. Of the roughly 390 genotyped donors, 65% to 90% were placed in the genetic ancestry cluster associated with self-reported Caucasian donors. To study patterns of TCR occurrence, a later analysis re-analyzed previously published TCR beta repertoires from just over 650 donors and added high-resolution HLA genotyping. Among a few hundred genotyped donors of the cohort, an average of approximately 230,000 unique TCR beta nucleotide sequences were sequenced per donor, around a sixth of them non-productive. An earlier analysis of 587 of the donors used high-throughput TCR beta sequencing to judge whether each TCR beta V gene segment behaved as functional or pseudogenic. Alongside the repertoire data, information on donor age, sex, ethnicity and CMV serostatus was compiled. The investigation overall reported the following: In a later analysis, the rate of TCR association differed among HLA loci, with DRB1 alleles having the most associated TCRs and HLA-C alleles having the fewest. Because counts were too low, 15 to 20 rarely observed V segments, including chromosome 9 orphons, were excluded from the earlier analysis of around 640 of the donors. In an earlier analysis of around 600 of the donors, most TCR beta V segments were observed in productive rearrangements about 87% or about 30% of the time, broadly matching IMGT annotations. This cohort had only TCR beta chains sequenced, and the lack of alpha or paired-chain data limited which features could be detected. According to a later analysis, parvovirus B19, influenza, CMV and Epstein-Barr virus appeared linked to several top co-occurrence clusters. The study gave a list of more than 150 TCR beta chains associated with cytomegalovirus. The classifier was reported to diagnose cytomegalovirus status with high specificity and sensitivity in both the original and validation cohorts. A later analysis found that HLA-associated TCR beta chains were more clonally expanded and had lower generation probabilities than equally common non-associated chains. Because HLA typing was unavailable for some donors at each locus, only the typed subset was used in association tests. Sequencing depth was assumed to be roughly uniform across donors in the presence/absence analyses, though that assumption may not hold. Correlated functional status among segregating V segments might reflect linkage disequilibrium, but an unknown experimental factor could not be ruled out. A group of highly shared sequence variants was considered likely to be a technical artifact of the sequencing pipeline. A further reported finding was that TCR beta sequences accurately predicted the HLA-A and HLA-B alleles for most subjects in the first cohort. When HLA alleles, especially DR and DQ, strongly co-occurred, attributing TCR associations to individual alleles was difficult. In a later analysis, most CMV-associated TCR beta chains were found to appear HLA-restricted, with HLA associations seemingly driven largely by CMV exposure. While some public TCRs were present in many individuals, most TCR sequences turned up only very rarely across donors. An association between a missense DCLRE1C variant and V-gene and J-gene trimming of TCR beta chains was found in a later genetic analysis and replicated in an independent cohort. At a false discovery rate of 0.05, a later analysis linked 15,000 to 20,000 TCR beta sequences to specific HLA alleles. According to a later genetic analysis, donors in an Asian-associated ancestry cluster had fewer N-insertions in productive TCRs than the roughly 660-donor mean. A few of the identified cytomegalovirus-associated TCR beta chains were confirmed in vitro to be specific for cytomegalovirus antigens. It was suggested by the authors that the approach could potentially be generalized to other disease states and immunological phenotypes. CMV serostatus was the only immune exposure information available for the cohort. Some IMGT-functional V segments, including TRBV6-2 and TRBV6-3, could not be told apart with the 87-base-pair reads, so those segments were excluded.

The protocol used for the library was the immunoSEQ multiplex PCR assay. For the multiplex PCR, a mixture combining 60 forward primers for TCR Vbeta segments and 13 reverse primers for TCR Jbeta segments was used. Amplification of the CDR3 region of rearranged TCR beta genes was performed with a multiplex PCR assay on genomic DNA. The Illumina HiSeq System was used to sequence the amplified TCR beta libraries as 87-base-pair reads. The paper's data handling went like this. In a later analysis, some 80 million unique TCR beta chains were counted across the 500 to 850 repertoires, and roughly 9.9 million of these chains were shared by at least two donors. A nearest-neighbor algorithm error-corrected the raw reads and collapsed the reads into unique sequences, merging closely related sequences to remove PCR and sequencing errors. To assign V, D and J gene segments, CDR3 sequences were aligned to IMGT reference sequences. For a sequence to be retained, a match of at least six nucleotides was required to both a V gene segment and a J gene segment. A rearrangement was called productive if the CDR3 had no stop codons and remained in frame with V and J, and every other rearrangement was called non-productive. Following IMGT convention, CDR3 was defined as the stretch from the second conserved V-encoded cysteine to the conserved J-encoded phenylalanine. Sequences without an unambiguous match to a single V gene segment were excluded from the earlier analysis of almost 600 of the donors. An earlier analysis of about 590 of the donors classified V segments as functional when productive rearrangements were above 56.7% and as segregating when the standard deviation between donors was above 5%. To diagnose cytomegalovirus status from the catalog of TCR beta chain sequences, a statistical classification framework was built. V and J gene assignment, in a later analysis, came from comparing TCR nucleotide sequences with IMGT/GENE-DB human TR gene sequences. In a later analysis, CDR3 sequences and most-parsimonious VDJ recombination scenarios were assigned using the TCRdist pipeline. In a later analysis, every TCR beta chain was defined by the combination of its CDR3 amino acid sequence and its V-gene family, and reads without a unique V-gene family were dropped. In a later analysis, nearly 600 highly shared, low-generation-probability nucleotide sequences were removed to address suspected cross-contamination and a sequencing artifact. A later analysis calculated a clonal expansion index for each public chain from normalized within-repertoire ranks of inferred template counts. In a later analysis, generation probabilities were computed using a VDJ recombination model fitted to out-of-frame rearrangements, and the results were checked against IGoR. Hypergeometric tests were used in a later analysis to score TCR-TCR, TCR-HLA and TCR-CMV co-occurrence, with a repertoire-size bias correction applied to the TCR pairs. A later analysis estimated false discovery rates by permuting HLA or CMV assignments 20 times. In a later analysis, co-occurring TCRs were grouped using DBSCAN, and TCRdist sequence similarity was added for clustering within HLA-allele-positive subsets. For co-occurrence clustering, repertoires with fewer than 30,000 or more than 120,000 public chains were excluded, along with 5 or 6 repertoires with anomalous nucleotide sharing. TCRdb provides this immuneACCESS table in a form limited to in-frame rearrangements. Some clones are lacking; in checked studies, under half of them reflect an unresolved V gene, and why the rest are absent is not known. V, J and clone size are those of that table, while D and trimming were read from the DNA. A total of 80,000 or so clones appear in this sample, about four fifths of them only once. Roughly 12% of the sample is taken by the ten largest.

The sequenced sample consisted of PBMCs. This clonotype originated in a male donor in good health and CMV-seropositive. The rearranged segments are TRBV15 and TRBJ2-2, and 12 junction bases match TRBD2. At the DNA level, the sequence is TGTGCCACCAGCAGAGATGGCATGACTAGCGGGAGATCTGGGGACACCGGGGAGCTGTTTTTT. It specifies CATSRDGMTSGRSGDTGELFF.